Included here is one TCR beta chain sequence, with context. The sample originates from a study of blood T cell repertoires in COVID-19. About the research overall: Sites in the United States, Italy and Spain provided acute and convalescent COVID-19 samples.

Source study methods: Reference gene primer amplification gave estimated nucleated cell counts. Method: immunoSEQ multiplex PCR; TCRdb's copy keeps in-frame clones and lacks some. That table gives V, J and clone size, and the DNA gave D and trimming. The top ten clones hold roughly 4.7% of a sample with 120,000 or so clones, 86% of them seen once. With 0 bases clipped from V and 7 bases from J, the junction kept 4 bases outside the gene matches. The length of the CDR3 is 13 residues. The germline V gene has CDR1 SGHNT and CDR2 YYREEE (reference sequence). The TCR was taken from a man in his forties or fifties with acute or convalescent COVID-19. The rearrangement links TRBV5-4 to TRBJ2-7, with TRBD2 matching 7 bases. The specimen sequenced was peripheral blood. The DNA for the CDR3 is TGTGCCAGCAGCTTGGACCCCGGGGGGGAGCAGTACTTC. Its protein product is CASSLDPGGEQYF.